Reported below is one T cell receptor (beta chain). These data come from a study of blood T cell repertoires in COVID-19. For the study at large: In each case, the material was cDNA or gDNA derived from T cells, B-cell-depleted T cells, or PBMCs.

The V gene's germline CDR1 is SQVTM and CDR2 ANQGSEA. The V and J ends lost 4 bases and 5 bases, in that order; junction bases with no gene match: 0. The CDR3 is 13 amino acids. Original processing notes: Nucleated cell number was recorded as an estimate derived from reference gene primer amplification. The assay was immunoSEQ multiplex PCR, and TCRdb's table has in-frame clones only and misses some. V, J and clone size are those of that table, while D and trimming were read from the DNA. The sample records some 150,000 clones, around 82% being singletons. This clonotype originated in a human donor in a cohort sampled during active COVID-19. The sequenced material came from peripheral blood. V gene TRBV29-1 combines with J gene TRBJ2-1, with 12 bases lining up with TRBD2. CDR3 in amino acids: CSVGTSGNNEQFF. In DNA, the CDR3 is TGCAGCGTTGGGACTAGCGGGAACAATGAGCAGTTCTTC.